This TCR beta chain was sequenced during a study of T cell responses to AZD1222 COVID-19 vaccine. Produced via immunoSEQ multiplex PCR; TCRdb's table is partial and in-frame only. The sample carries tens of thousands of clones, about 90% recorded once. The study's findings and limits: White British people made up most donors, females outnumbered males, and clonal diversity was possibly underestimated. Only after the peak T cell response were repertoires sampled.

Comment on this clone: What it binds is not known.

The ends were cut back, 2 bases at V and 5 bases at J, with 15 bases in the middle. The V gene's germline CDR1 is MNHNS and CDR2 SASEGT. CDR3 length: 15 amino acids. The V gene is TRBV6-1, the J gene TRBJ1-2; TRBD1 is a possible D gene (5 bases). The receptor comes from an adult in good health. Sample: peripheral blood, taken on day 0 of AZD1222 vaccination. The CDR3 loop is CASSESSTGLYGYTF. The CDR3 bases are TGTGCCAGCAGTGAAAGTAGTACAGGACTTTATGGCTACACCTTC.